A selection of T cell receptor beta chains follows, all from one sample in a study of glioma-infiltrating T cells after dendritic cell vaccination. Data came from immunoSEQ multiplex PCR; TCRdb stores just in-frame clones and leaves some out. The sample lists roughly 100,000 clones; 90% were seen once. Sequenced material: blood, taken after dendritic cell vaccination. The receptors here all came from a human donor with glioblastoma. Each CDR3 is given with its conserved first and last residue.

cdr3_length v_call cdr3_aa
15 TRBV2 CASSEGSDSNQPQHF
14 TRBV19 CASSLDRGDYGYTF
15 TRBV5-4 CASSPERGTNEKLFF
14 TRBV5-5 CASSFGQGGTEAFF
14 TRBV2 CASNSPSGRGGQYF
17 TRBV19 CASSIRLLAGGADTQYF
11 TRBV20-1 CSALSGDGYTF
16 TRBV30 CAWRPRQGTSGNTIYF
14 TRBV2 CASSELQGQETQYF
12 TRBV25-1 CASSGDSYEQYF
16 TRBV11-3 CASGSRGTGNTGELFF
11 TRBV11-3 CASSSRETQYF
15 TRBV10-3 CASSEVETVGYGYTF
17 TRBV6-1 CASSEAISGTPTYEQYF
16 TRBV5-1 CASSLAPAGGYYEQYF